The 13 T cell receptor beta chains reported below all come from one sample, sequenced in a study of blood T cell repertoires in COVID-19. Assay used: immunoSEQ multiplex PCR; TCRdb lists only in-frame clones, some missing. Altogether some 310,000 clones are present, 90% being singletons, with the ten largest covering 0.95% to 1.3%. Sequenced: peripheral blood. Receptor source: a middle-aged woman with COVID-19, enrolled during active disease.

The gene calls are TRBV5-5 and TRBJ1-3; no reliable D call. CDR3 length equals 15 residues. V lost 0 bases, J lost 0 bases, and 7 bases lay in between. Germline assignment: CDR1 SGHKS and CDR2 YYEKEE (reference sequence). In DNA form, the CDR3 reads TGTGCCAGCAGCTTGGAGGAGTACTCTGGAAACACCATATATTTT. This sequence encodes CASSLEEYSGNTIYF.

In DNA, the CDR3 is TGTGCCAGCACGAAGACTAGCGGGTATACAGATACGCAGTATTTT. Protein product: CASTKTSGYTDTQYF. This sequence joins TRBV6-5 and TRBJ2-3, with 10 bases fitting TRBD2. Germline V gene lookup returns CDR1 MNHEY and CDR2 SVGAGI. V trimming: 7 bases; J trimming: 3 bases; junction bases outside the gene matches: 7. The CDR3 runs 15 residues.

The chain combines TRBV29-1 with TRBJ2-7, with 7 bases fitting TRBD1. Trimming at V came to 3 bases and at J to 7 bases, leaving 18 bases not matched to a gene. This CDR3 has 16 residues. Germline CDR1 SQVTM, CDR2 ANQGSEA. As DNA, the CDR3 is TGCAGCGTTGACGGGGCAGGGGGTCAACGAGCGGAGGAGCAGTACTTC. Amino acids: CSVDGAGGQRAEEQYF.

The chain couples TRBV28 to TRBJ1-5; no clear D gene. There are 14 residues in the CDR3. Trimming removed 2 bases from V and 2 bases from J, with 7 bases in between. The germline gives CDR1 MDHEN, CDR2 SYDVKM. The CDR3 DNA reads as TGTGCCAGCAGTTTAGTGCAGGGCAATCAGCCCCAGCATTTT. This codes for CASSLVQGNQPQHF.

This chain connects TRBV5-1 to TRBJ2-7, with 14 bases identical to TRBD2. The germline V gene has CDR1 SGHRS and CDR2 YFSETQ. The V segment lost 4 bases and the J segment 3 bases; nucleotides outside the gene matches: 12. The CDR3 spans 18 residues. The DNA of the CDR3 is TGCGCCAGCAGCCGACAGGGGGCTGGGACTAGCGGGAGCTACGAGCAGTACTTC. Its protein is CASSRQGAGTSGSYEQYF.

The V gene is TRBV6-1, the J gene TRBJ1-2, with D unresolved. Germline CDR1 is MNHNS and CDR2 is SASEGT. The CDR3 is 16 residues long. Trimming removed 0 bases from V and 4 bases from J, with 15 bases in between. DNA of the CDR3: TGTGCCAGCAGTGAAGCCGGAGGGTACCTCCTCTATGGCTACACCTTC. As protein: CASSEAGGYLLYGYTF.

The chain couples TRBV7-3 to TRBJ2-1; 9 bases line up with TRBD2. After removal of 3 bases from V and 8 bases from J, the junction contained 8 bases not matched to a gene. Per germline, CDR1 SGHTA and CDR2 FQGTGA. The CDR3 is made up of 15 amino acids. The CDR3: CASSFERGARDEQFF. In DNA, the CDR3 is TGTGCCAGCAGCTTCGAGCGGGGGGCACGCGATGAGCAGTTCTTC.

The chain couples TRBV19 to TRBJ1-2, with 7 positions matching TRBD1. Germline V gene data show CDR1 as LNHDA and CDR2 as SQIVND (reference sequence). With 6 bases clipped from V and 1 base from J, the junction kept 11 bases outside the gene matches. The CDR3 consists of 16 residues. CDR3 loop: CASSHGGTENNYGYTF. In DNA form, the CDR3 reads TGTGCCAGTAGCCATGGGGGGACAGAAAATAACTATGGCTACACCTTC.

The V call is TRBV6-5, the J call TRBJ2-7; D call uncertain. V was trimmed by 6 bases and J by 5 bases, leaving 14 bases between them. This CDR3 comprises 13 residues. Per germline, CDR1 MNHEY and CDR2 SVGAGI. The CDR3 bases are TGTGCCAGCAGGAGGTTACCCGTCAACGAGCAGTACTTC. Its translation: CASRRLPVNEQYF.

The CDR3 is CASSFNGRGETQYF. Here the CDR3 DNA reads TGTGCCAGCAGTTTCAACGGCCGGGGAGAGACCCAGTACTTC. The chain employs TRBV27 and TRBJ2-5; perhaps TRBD2 as D (5 bases). CDR3 length: 14 residues. Germline CDR1 MNHEY, CDR2 SMNVEV (reference sequence). Trimming stripped 3 bases from V and 4 bases from J, with 12 bases between.

The rearrangement uses TRBV5-4 and TRBJ1-1; TRBD1 aligns across 11 bases. CDR3 length equals 14 residues. The germline gives CDR1 SGHNT, CDR2 YYREEE (reference sequence). Germline trimming cut 7 bases from V and 4 bases from J; bases unmatched to any gene: 6. DNA for the CDR3: TGTGCCAGCGCTACCGGGACAGGGGGCACTGAAGCTTTCTTT. Protein product: CASATGTGGTEAFF.

The gene calls are TRBV19 and TRBJ2-2; 7 positions match TRBD1. The germline CDR1 and CDR2 sequences are LNHDA and SQIVND (reference sequence). This CDR3 region has 14 residues. V shed 8 bases and J 1 base; nucleotides not matched to a gene: 4. CDR3 in DNA: TGTGCCAGTCTCCGACAGGGGAACACCGGGGAGCTGTTTTTT. Amino acids: CASLRQGNTGELFF.

This chain joins TRBV2 and TRBJ1-5; TRBD1 agrees at 8 bases. Germline V lookup: CDR1 SNHLY, CDR2 FYNNEI. The V gene end was trimmed by 6 bases and the J gene end by 0 bases; junction bases not matched to a gene: 10. The CDR3 has 17 amino acids. The CDR3 DNA sequence: TGTGCCAGCAGCGGATCGGACAGGGCGTATAGCAATCAGCCCCAGCATTTT. Translating it yields CASSGSDRAYSNQPQHF.